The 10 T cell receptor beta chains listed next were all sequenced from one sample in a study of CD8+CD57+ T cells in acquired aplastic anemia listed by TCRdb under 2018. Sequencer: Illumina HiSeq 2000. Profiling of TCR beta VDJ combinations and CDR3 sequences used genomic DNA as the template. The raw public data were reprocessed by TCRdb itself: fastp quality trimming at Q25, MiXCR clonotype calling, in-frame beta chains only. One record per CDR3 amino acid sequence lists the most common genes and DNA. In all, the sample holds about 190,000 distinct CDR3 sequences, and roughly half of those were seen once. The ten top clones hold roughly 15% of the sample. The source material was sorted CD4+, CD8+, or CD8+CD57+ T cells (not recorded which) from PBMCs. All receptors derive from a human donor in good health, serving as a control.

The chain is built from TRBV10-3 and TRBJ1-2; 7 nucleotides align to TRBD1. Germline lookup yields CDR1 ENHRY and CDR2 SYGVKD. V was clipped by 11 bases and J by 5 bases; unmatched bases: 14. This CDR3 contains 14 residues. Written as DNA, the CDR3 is TGTGCCTCACTCCGAGGGGACAGCCATTATGGCTACACCTTC. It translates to CASLRGDSHYGYTF.

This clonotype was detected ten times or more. The CDR3 protein is CASSGRTGVPYNEQFF. DNA for the CDR3: TGTGCCAGCAGCGGGCGAACAGGGGTCCCCTACAATGAGCAGTTCTTC. This chain connects TRBV7-8 to TRBJ2-1, with 7 bases aligning to TRBD1. Germline loops: CDR1 SGHVS, CDR2 FQNEAQ. This CDR3 comprises 16 residues. V trimming: 5 bases; J trimming: 2 bases; junction bases outside the gene matches: 9.

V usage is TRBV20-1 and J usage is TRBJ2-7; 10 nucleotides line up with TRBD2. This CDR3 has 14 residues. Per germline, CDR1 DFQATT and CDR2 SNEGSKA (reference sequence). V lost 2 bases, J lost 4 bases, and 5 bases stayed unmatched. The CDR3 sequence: CSARRSSGSYEQYF. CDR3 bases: TGCAGTGCTAGAAGGTCTAGCGGGAGTTACGAGCAGTACTTC.

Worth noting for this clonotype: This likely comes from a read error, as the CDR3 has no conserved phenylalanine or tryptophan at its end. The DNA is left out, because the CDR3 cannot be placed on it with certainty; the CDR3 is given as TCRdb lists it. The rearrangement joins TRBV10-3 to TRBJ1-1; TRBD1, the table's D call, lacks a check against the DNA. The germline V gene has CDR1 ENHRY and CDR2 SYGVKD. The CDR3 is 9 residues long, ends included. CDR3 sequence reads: CAISEAGTG.

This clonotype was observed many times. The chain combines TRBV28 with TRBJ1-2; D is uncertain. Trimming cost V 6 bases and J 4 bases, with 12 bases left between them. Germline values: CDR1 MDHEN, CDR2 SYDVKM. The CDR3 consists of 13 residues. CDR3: CASSPTATYGYTF. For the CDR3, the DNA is TGTGCCAGCAGCCCCACGGCGACCTATGGCTACACCTTC.

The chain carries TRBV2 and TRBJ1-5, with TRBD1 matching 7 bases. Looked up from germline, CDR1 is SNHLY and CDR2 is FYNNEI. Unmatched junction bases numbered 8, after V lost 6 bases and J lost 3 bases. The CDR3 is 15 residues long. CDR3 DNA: TGTGCCAGCAGGTCCGGGACAGTGCTCAATCAGCCCCAGCATTTT. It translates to CASRSGTVLNQPQHF.

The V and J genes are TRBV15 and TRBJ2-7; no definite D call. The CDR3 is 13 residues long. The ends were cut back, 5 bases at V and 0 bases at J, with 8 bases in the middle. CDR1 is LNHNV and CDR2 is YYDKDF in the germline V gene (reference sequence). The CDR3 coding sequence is TGTGCCACCAGCTCAGCAGACTCCTACGAGCAGTACTTC. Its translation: CATSSADSYEQYF. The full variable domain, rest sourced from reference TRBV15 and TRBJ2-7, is DAMVIQNPRYQVTQFGKPVTLSCSQTLNHNVMYWYQQKSSQAPKLLFHYYDKDFNNEADTPDNFQSRRPNTSFCFLDIRSPGLGDTAMYLCATSSADSYEQYFGPGTRLTVT.

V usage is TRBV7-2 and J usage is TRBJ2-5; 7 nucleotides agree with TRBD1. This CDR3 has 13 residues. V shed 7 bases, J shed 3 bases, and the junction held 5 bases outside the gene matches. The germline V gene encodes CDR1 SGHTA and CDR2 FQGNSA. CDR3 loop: CASTGQAEETQYF. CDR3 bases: TGTGCCAGCACCGGACAGGCGGAAGAGACCCAGTACTTC.

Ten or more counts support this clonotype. In DNA, the CDR3 is TGTGCCAGCAGCTTTTCGGGCACAGATACGCAGTATTTT. As protein: CASSFSGTDTQYF. The chain recombines TRBV7-3 with TRBJ2-3; D remains ambiguous. The V and J ends lost 3 bases and 1 base respectively, with 5 bases between them. Per germline, CDR1 SGHTA and CDR2 FQGTGA. The CDR3 is 13 amino acids.

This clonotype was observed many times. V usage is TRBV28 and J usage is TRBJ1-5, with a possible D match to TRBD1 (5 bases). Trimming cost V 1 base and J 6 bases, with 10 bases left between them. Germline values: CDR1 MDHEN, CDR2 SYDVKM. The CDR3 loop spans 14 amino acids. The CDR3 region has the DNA TGTGCCAGCAGTTTATTGGGGGATACTCAGCCCCAGCATTTT. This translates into CASSLLGDTQPQHF.